This paragraph covers one T cell receptor (beta chain) sequence. Its matching antigen is unknown. Primers included in the PCR were 60 Vbeta and 13 Jbeta primers. The repertoire was sequenced with immunoSEQ multiplex PCR; TCRdb's copy has only in-frame clones and lacks some. The sample shows almost 85,000 clones, roughly 73% of them seen only once. The sample is drawn from a study of cytomegalovirus exposure and HLA in healthy donors. Germline V gene sequence: CDR1 LNHDA, CDR2 SQIVND (reference sequence). The CDR3 runs 13 residues. Trimming left V 4 bases short and J 11 bases short, with 17 bases between. Whole-study results and caveats: Later analysis indicated greater clonal expansion among HLA-associated TCR beta chains than among equally common other chains. According to the study, approximately 150 TCR beta chains were cytomegalovirus-associated. Researchers left out some V segments, among them TRBV6-2 and TRBV6-3, as indistinguishable. The authors judged a highly shared variant cluster likely a sequencing artifact.

Sequenced: PBMCs. The chain employs TRBV19 and TRBJ1-1; D remains unclear. This TCR derives from a male donor in good health and CMV-seropositive. In DNA, the CDR3 is TGTGCCAGTAGTAACGGACTTTCTTTGCATGCTTTCTTT. It yields the protein CASSNGLSLHAFF.